Included here is one T cell receptor beta chain sequence, with context. These data originate in a study of cytomegalovirus exposure and HLA in healthy donors. V dropped 6 bases and J dropped 1 base, with 15 bases sitting between them. Germline assignment: CDR1 SNHLY and CDR2 FYNNEI. CDR3 size: 15 residues. The PCR was carried out with 60 Vbeta primers and 13 Jbeta primers. The protocol was immunoSEQ multiplex PCR, while the TCRdb copy is restricted to in-frame clones and leaves out a portion. The repertoire consists of under 150,000 clones, with roughly three quarters occurring once and the leading ten covering about 2%.

Material for sequencing was PBMCs. The chain recombines TRBV2 with TRBJ1-1; D is uncertain. The clonotype originates from a man aged 18 to 30 in good health and CMV-seronegative. As DNA, the CDR3 is TGTGCCAGCAGGATATCACTGACACCGAACACTGAAGCTTTCTTT. This encodes CASRISLTPNTEAFF.